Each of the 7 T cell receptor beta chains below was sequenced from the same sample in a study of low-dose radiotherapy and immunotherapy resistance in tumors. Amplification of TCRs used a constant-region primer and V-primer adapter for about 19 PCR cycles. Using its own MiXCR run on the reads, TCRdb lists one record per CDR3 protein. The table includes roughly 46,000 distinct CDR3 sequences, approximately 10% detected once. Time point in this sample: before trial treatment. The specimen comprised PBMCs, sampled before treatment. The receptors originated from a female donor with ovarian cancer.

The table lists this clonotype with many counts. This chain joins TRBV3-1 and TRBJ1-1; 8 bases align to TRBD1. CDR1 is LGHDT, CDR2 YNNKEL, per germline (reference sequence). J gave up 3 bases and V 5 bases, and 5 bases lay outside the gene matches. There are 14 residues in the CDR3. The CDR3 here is CASSKTGVDTEAFF. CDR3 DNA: TGTGCCAGCAGCAAGACAGGGGTAGACACTGAAGCTTTCTTT.

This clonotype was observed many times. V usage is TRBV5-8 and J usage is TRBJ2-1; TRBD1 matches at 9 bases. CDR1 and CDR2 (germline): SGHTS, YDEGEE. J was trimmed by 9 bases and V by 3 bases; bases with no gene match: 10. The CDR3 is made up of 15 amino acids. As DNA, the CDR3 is TGTGCCAGCAGCTGGCCGGGACAGGGAATGAGTGAGCAGTTCTTC. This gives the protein CASSWPGQGMSEQFF.

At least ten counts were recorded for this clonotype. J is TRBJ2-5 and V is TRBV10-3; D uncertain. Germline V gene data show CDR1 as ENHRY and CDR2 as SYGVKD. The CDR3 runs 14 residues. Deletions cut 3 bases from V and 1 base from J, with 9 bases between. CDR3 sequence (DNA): TGTGCCATCAGTGAAGGGCAGGCCCAAGAGACCCAGTACTTC. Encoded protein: CAISEGQAQETQYF.

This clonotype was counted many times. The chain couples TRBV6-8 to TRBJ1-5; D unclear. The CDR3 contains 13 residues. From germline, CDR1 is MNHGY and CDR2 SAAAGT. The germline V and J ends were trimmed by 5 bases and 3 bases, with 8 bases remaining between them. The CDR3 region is CASSEAVNQPQHF. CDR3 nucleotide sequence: TGTGCCAGCAGTGAAGCAGTCAATCAGCCCCAGCATTTT.

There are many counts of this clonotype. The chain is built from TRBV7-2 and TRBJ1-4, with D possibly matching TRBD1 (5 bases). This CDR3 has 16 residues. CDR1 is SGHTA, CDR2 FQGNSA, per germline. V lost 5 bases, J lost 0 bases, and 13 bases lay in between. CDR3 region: CASSMQGLTTNEKLFF. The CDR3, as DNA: TGTGCCAGCAGCATGCAGGGTCTTACAACTAATGAAAAACTGTTTTTT.

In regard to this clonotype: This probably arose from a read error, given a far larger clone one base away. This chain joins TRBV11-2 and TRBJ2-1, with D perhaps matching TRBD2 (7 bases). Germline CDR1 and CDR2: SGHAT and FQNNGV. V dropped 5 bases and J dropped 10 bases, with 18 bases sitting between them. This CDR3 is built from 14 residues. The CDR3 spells CASSPVGGAYEQFF. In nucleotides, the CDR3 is TGTGCCAGCAGCCCCGTTGGGGGGGCCTACGAGCAGTTCTTC.

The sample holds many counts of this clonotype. The CDR3, as DNA: TGCAGTGCTAGCGGGGCTACTAGCGGTTATTCAGATACGCAGTATTTT. It is translated as CSASGATSGYSDTQYF. The chain has TRBV20-1 and TRBJ2-3, with 8 bases fitting TRBD2. V lost 3 bases, J lost 4 bases, and 12 bases stayed unmatched. The V gene's germline CDR1 is DFQATT and CDR2 SNEGSKA (reference sequence). The length of the CDR3 is 16 residues.